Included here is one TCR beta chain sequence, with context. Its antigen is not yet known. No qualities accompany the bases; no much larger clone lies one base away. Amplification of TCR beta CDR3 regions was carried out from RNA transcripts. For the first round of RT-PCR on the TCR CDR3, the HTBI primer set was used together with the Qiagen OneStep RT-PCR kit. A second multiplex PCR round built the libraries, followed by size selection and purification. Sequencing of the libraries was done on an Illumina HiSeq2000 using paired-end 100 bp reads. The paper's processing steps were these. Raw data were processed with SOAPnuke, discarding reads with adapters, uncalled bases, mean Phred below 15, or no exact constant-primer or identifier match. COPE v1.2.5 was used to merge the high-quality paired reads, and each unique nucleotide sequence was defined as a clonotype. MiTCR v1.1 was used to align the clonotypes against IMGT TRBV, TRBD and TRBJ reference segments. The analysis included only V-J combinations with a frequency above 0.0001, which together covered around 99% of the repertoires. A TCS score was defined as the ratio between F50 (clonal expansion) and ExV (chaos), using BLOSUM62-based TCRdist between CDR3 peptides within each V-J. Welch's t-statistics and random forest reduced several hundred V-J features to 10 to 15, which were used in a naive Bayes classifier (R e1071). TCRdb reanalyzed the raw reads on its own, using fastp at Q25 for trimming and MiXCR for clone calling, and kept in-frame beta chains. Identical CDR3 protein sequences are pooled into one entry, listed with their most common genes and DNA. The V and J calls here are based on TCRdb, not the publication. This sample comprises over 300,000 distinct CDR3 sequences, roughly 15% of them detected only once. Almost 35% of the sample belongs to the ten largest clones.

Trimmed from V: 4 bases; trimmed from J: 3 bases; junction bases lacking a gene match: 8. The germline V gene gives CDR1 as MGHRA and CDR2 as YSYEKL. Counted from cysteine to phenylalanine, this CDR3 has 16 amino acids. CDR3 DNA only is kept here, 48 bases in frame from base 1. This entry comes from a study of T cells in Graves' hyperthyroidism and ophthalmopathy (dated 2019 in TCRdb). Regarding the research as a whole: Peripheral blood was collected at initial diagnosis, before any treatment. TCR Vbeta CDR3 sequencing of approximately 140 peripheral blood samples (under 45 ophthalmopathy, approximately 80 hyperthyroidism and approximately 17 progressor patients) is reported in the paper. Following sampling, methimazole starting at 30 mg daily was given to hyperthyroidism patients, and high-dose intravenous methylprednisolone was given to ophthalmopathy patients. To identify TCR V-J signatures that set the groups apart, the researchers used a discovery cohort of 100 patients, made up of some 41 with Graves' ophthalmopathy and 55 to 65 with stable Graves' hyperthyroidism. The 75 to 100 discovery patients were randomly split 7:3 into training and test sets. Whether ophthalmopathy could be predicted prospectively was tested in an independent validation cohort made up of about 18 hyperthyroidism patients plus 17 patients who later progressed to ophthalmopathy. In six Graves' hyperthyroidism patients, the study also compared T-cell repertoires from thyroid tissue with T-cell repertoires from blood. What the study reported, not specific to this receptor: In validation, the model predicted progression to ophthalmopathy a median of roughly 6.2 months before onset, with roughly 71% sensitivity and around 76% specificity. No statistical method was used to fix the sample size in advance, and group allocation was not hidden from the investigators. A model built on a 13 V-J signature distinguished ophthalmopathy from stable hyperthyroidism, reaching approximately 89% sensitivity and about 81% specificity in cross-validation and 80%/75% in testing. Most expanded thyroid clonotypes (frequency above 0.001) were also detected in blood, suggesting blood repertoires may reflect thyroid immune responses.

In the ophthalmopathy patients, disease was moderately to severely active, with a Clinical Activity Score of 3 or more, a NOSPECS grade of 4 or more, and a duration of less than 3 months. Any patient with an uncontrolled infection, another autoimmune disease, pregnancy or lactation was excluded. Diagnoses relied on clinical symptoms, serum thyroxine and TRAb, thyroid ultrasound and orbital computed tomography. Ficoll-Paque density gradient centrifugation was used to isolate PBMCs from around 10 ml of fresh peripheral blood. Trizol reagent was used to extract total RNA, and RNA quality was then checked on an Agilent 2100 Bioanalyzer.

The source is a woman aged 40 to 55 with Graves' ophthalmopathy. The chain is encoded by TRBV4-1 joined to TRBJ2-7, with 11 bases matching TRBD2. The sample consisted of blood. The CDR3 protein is CASSLRGTSGSYEQYF. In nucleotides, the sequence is TGCGCCAGCAGCCTTAGAGGGACTAGCGGAAGCTACGAGCAGTACTTC.